The 22 T cell receptor beta chains given below trace back to one sample, sequenced in a study of shared clonotypes between healthy human individuals. Some clones are missing from TCRdb's copy, which holds only in-frame ones; the method was immunoSEQ multiplex PCR. The sample has 950,000 to 1,100,000 clones, roughly 75% seen once. The sequenced material came from memory CD4+ T cells sorted from blood. Subset denoted: CD45RA-negative fraction. The receptors were sampled from a man aged 18 to 29 in good health.

V is TRBV7-9 and J is TRBJ2-7, with 12 bases that match TRBD2. CDR3 size: 15 residues. Germline assignment: CDR1 SEHNR and CDR2 FQNEAQ (reference sequence). The J segment lost 4 bases and the V segment lost 5 bases, leaving 6 bases of the junction unmatched. The CDR3 is CASSGSGLAGYEQYF. CDR3 DNA sequence: TGTGCCAGCAGCGGATCGGGACTAGCGGGTTACGAGCAGTACTTC.

This clone showed up just once. J is TRBJ1-2 and V is TRBV28; D not resolved. CDR3 length: 13 amino acids. Per the germline V gene, CDR1 is MDHEN and CDR2 is SYDVKM. Trimming stripped 7 bases from V and 4 bases from J, with 13 bases between. The CDR3 sequence is CASTPRRVYGYTF. Written as DNA, the CDR3 is TGTGCCAGCACCCCACGACGGGTCTATGGCTACACCTTC.

The chain has TRBV19 and TRBJ2-7; TRBD2 aligns across 7 bases. The CDR3 is made up of 15 amino acids. V lost 5 bases and J lost 2; bases outside the gene matches: 9. CDR1 is LNHDA, CDR2 SQIVND, per germline (reference sequence). CDR3 protein: CASSASLASTYEQYF. The CDR3 DNA reads TGTGCCAGTAGTGCCTCACTAGCGTCTACCTACGAGCAGTACTTC.

In this sample, this clone turned up once. The V and J genes are TRBV15 and TRBJ2-3, with 9 bases matching TRBD2. The CDR3 runs 17 residues. Germline V gene sequence: CDR1 LNHNV, CDR2 YYDKDF (reference sequence). Trimming cost V 5 bases and J 1 base; bases outside gene matches: 10. As DNA, the CDR3 is TGTGCCACCAGCCCCTTCGCCGGCGGGGGGGGCACAGATACGCAGTATTTT. It translates to CATSPFAGGGGTDTQYF.

The chain couples TRBV7-2 to TRBJ2-7; 13 positions match TRBD2. V lost 5 bases and J lost 5; bases outside the gene matches: 3. CDR1 and CDR2 from the germline V gene are SGHTA and FQGNSA. CDR3 length: 14 amino acids. Here the CDR3 reads CASSPGLAGNEQYF. Written as DNA, the CDR3 is TGTGCCAGCAGCCCGGGACTAGCGGGGAACGAGCAGTACTTC.

The gene calls are TRBV2 and TRBJ2-6; D is perhaps TRBD1 or TRBD2 (5 bases each). The length of the CDR3 is 16 residues. Germline CDR1 reads SNHLY; CDR2 reads FYNNEI. Trimming cost V 7 bases and J 0 bases, with 13 bases left between them. Here the CDR3 reads CASNWDGYSGANVLTF. In DNA form, the CDR3 reads TGTGCCAGCAACTGGGACGGGTACTCTGGGGCCAACGTCCTGACTTTC.

The chain couples TRBV12-2 to TRBJ1-6. TRBV12-2 is shown as a pseudogene. The CDR3 is 15 amino acids. CDR3 loop: CASRLAAGGDSPLHF. The CDR3 bases are TGTGCAAGTCGCTTAGCTGCGGGCGGGGATTCACCCCTCCACTTT.

In regard to this clone: At the DNA level, this CDR3 is encoded by other sequences in the same sample as well. The chain joins TRBV5-1 to TRBJ2-5; D may be TRBD1 (6 bases). The germline gives CDR1 SGHRS, CDR2 YFSETQ. Between the trimmed V and J ends, which lost 4 bases and 2 bases, there was a span of 9 bases. CDR3 length: 13 residues. The CDR3 region is CASSPGQQETQYF. CDR3 coding DNA: TGCGCCAGCAGCCCTGGACAGCAAGAGACCCAGTACTTC.

This sequence joins TRBV9 and TRBJ1-2; no clear D gene. Germline CDR1 SGDLS, CDR2 YYNGEE. V lost 2 bases and J lost 5, with 19 bases in between. CDR3 length equals 16 residues. CDR3 sequence: CASSVSRVGEAYGYTF. CDR3 bases: TGTGCCAGCAGCGTCTCCCGCGTGGGTGAAGCGTATGGCTACACCTTC.

The chain has TRBV19 and TRBJ1-4; D gene ambiguous. Germline V CDR1 and CDR2: LNHDA, SQIVND (reference sequence). The CDR3 runs to 15 residues. V was pared by 6 bases and J by 4 bases, with 15 bases between. The CDR3 DNA reads as TGTGCCAGTAGATCTCCGGGATCCTTTAATGAAAAACTGTTTTTT. This encodes CASRSPGSFNEKLFF.

This chain uses TRBV29-1 with TRBJ2-2, with a possible D match to TRBD1 (5 bases). CDR3 size: 17 residues. Germline assignment: CDR1 SQVTM and CDR2 ANQGSEA. V was trimmed by 4 bases and J by 3 bases, leaving 21 bases between them. The CDR3 DNA follows: TGCAGCGTTGTTAGGCGTGCAGGGTCTTACGACACCGGGGAGCTGTTTTTT. It codes for CSVVRRAGSYDTGELFF.

The rearrangement joins TRBV18 to TRBJ1-2; D gene unclear. Per germline, CDR1 KGHSH and CDR2 LQKENI. V was shortened by 2 bases and J by 6 bases, with 16 bases between the two germline ends. This CDR3 comprises 15 residues. DNA of the CDR3: TGTGCCAGCTCACCAGTTTCTGGGTCCGGGGATGGCTACACCTTC. Translating it yields CASSPVSGSGDGYTF.

This sequence joins TRBV7-9 and TRBJ2-1, with D maybe TRBD2 (6 bases). Germline CDR1 and CDR2: SEHNR and FQNEAQ (reference sequence). This CDR3 is built from 13 residues. Trimming shortened V by 3 bases and J by 6 bases, and 9 bases separated the two germline ends. CDR3 sequence reads: CASSLTSRNEQFF. The CDR3 nucleotides read TGTGCCAGCAGCTTGACTAGTCGCAATGAGCAGTTCTTC.

The chain uses TRBV10-3 and TRBJ2-7, with D possibly TRBD1 on 6 matching bases. The germline gives CDR1 ENHRY, CDR2 SYGVKD. V was pared by 8 bases and J by 2 bases, with 10 bases between. This CDR3 is 12 amino acids long. CDR3 sequence: CAIGRQAYEQYF. CDR3 sequence (DNA): TGTGCCATCGGACGACAGGCCTACGAGCAGTACTTC.

As to this clone: The junction and the germline gene differ at one end; a read error may be behind it. J is TRBJ2-5 and V is TRBV7-7, with D possibly called TRBD1 or TRBD2 (5 bases each). Germline CDR1 reads SSHAT; CDR2 reads FNYEAQ (reference sequence). The CDR3 covers 13 residues. CDR3 bases: TGTGCTAGCAGCTTAGGGGAGATCGAGACCCAGTACTTC. Translating it yields CASSLGEIETQYF. Full variable domain (outside the CDR3, taken from reference TRBV7-7 and TRBJ2-5): GAGVSQSPRYKVTKRGQDVTLRCDPISSHATLYWYQQALGQGPEFLTYFNYEAQPDKSGLPSDRFSAERPEGSISTLTIQRTEQRDSAMYRCASSLGEIETQYFGPGTRLLVL.

V gene TRBV2 combines with J gene TRBJ1-2; D call uncertain. Trimming cost V 1 base and J 4 bases, with 7 bases left between them. The germline V gene has CDR1 SNHLY and CDR2 FYNNEI. The CDR3 runs to 13 residues. The chain's CDR3 is CASSEGVFYGYTF. In DNA form, the CDR3 reads TGTGCCAGCAGTGAAGGGGTTTTCTATGGCTACACCTTC.

This clone occurred a few times. The CDR3 loop reads CSARDLEKLFF. The CDR3 region has the DNA TGCAGTGCTAGAGATCTTGAAAAACTGTTTTTT. The chain has TRBV20-1 and TRBJ1-4; no clear D gene. CDR1 and CDR2 from the germline V gene are DFQATT and SNEGSKA (reference sequence). This CDR3 has 11 amino acids. V was trimmed by 0 bases and J by 7 bases, leaving 3 bases between them.

Written as DNA, the CDR3 is TGTGCCAGCAGCTCACCGGGACTAGCGGGGGGTAGGACCCAGTACTTC. Translation: CASSSPGLAGGRTQYF. The V call is TRBV7-2, the J call TRBJ2-5; 15 bases agree with TRBD2. Germline CDR1 and CDR2: SGHTA and FQGNSA. This CDR3 spans 16 amino acids. With 4 bases clipped from V and 7 bases from J, the junction kept 7 bases outside the gene matches.

The chain combines TRBV5-1 with TRBJ2-1, with 7 nucleotides matching TRBD1. The CDR3 covers 14 residues. The germline gives CDR1 SGHRS, CDR2 YFSETQ. Trimming cost V 0 bases and J 10 bases; bases outside gene matches: 7. The CDR3 bases are TGCGCCAGCAGCTTGGTCAAGGGGGCGTCCGAGCAGTTCTTC. It is translated as CASSLVKGASEQFF. The variable domain in full, with the rest retrieved from reference TRBV5-1 and TRBJ2-1, is KAGVTQTPRYLIKTRGQQVTLSCSPISGHRSVSWYQQTPGQGLQFLFEYFSETQRNKGNFPGRFSGRQFSNSRSEMNVSTLELGDSALYLCASSLVKGASEQFFGPGTRLTVL.

This clone has a single count. The chain has TRBV2 and TRBJ2-2; D may be TRBD1 (6 bases). This CDR3 region has 14 residues. V lost 4 bases, J lost 7 bases, and 13 bases lay in between. Germline CDR1 and CDR2: SNHLY and FYNNEI. CDR3: CASSVRGQDGELFF. CDR3 sequence (DNA): TGTGCCAGCAGTGTCAGGGGCCAAGACGGGGAGCTGTTTTTT.

The chain is built from TRBV30 and TRBJ1-1; tentative D call: TRBD1 (6 bases). The V gene's germline CDR1 is GTSNPN and CDR2 SVGIG (reference sequence). This CDR3 contains 13 residues. The V end lost 4 bases, the J end lost 0 bases, and 9 bases lay between the germline ends. Written as DNA, the CDR3 is TGTGCCTGGACCAGGGGCTTGAACACTGAAGCTTTCTTT. Translated, it gives CAWTRGLNTEAFF.

In this sample, this clone turned up a few times. V usage is TRBV2 and J usage is TRBJ1-6; D ambiguous. In germline, CDR1 is SNHLY, CDR2 FYNNEI. V was cut by 6 bases and J by 7 bases, with 10 bases left in between. This CDR3 spans 13 amino acids. For the CDR3, the DNA is TGTGCCAGCAGGGGGAGTAGGAATTCACCCCTCCACTTT. This sequence encodes CASRGSRNSPLHF.